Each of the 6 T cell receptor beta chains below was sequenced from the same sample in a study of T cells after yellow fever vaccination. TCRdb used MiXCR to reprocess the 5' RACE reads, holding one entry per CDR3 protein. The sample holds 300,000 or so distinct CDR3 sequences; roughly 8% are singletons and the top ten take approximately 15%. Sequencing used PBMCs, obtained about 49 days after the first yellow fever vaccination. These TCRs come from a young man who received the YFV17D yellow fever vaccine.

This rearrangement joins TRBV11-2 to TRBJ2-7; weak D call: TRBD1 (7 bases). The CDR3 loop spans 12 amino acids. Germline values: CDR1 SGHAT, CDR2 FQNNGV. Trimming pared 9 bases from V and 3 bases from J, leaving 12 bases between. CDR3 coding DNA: TGTGCCAGTGGCCAGGGGGGCTACGAGCAGTACGTC. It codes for CASGQGGYEQYV.

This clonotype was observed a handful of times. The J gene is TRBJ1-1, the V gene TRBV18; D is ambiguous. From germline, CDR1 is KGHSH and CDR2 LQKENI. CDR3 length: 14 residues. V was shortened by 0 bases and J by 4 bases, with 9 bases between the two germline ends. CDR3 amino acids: CASSPPSVGTEAFF. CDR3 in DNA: TGTGCCAGCTCACCACCATCGGTGGGCACTGAAGCTTTCTTT.

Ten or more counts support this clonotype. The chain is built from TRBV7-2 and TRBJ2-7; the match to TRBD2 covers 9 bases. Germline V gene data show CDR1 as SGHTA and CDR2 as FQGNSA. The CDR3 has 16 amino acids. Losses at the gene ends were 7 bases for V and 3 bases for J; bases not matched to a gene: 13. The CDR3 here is CASTNPGRGGGYEQYF. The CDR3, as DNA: TGTGCCAGCACCAACCCTGGGCGGGGGGGCGGCTACGAGCAGTACTTC.

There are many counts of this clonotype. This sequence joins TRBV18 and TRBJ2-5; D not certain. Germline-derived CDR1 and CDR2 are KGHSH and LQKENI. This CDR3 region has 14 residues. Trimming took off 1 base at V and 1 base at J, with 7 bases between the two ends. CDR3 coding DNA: TGTGCCAGCTCACCACGCGCGATCCAAGAGACCCAGTACTTC. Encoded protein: CASSPRAIQETQYF.

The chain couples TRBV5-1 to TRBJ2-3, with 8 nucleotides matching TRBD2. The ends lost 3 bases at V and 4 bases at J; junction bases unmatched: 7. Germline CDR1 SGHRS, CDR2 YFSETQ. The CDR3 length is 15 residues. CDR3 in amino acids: CASSSSGGPADTQYF. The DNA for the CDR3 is TGCGCCAGCAGCTCCTCGGGGGGGCCGGCAGATACGCAGTATTTT.

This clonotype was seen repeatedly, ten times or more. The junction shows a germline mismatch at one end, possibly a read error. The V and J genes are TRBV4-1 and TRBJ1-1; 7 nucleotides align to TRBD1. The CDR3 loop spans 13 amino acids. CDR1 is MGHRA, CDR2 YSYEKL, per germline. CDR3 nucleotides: TGTGCCAGCAGTCGACAGGGGAACACTGAAGCTTTCTTT. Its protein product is CASSRQGNTEAFF.